A selection of T cell receptor beta chains follows, all from one sample in a study of cytomegalovirus exposure and HLA in healthy donors. TCRdb keeps only in-frame clones here, not all; method: immunoSEQ multiplex PCR. The data show around 50,000 clones, and the top ten clones hold around a sixth. What was sequenced was PBMCs. These receptors all come from a male donor in good health and CMV-seronegative. The CDR3 runs from the conserved cysteine through the conserved F or W. D genes are given only for firm matches. Size is omitted from some rows. Given values are once, few, many or a class for expanded clones.

-	TRBD2	TRBV6-5	TRBJ2-5	TGTGCCAGCAGTTACTCGAGCGGGGGACAAGAGACCCAGTACTTC	CASSYSSGGQETQYF
-	-	TRBV11-2	TRBJ1-1	TGTGCCAGCAGGGTATCGGGCCGACAGTTCAAATTGGGCACTGAAGCTTTCTTT	CASRVSGRQFKLGTEAFF
-	TRBD1	TRBV10-3	TRBJ2-4	TGTGCCATCAGTGAGGGACAGGGGAGAGACATTCAGTACTTC	CAISEGQGRDIQYF
-	-	TRBV29-1	TRBJ2-5	TGCAGCGTTGACTTCAGGGTACAAGAGACCCAGTACTTC	CSVDFRVQETQYF
-	-	TRBV6-5	TRBJ1-1	TGTGCCAGCAGTCGAGGACATTTCGAAGCTTTCTTT	CASSRGHFEAFF
-	-	TRBV6-5	TRBJ2-2	TGTGCCAGCAGTTACTCGAGTACACCGGGAACCGGGGAGCTGTTTTTT	CASSYSSTPGTGELFF
-	-	TRBV18	TRBJ2-1	TGTGCCAGCTCACCCCTATCAAGCTCCTACAATGAGCAGTTCTTC	CASSPLSSSYNEQFF
-	-	TRBV7-6	TRBJ2-2	TGTGCCAGCAGCTTAGAGGCGGGGGCCCGGGAGCTGTTTTTT	CASSLEAGARELFF
-	-	TRBV5-6	TRBJ1-6	TGTGCCAGCAGCTCGACCTTCAACAGGGTAACTTATAATTCACCCCTCCACTTT	CASSSTFNRVTYNSPLHF
-	-	TRBV6-1	TRBJ1-2	TGTGCCAGCAGTGTGGGCGGGCAAAACTATGGCTACACCTTC	CASSVGGQNYGYTF
-	-	TRBV2	TRBJ2-5	TGTGCCAGCAGTGTATTCCAAGAGACCCAGTACTTC	CASSVFQETQYF
-	-	TRBV9	TRBJ1-1	TGTGCCAGCAGCGTAGGAGGGAAGGGGGAGACTGAAGCTTTCTTT	CASSVGGKGETEAFF
-	TRBD1	TRBV4-1	TRBJ1-3	TGCGCCAGCAGCCAAAGAAGAGGGACAGGCTCTGGAAACACCATATATTTT	CASSQRRGTGSGNTIYF
-	-	TRBV5-1	TRBJ1-2	TGCGCCAGCAGCTTGGGAGGAGACGGTGGCTACACCTTC	CASSLGGDGGYTF
-	TRBD1	TRBV6-1	TRBJ1-6	TGTGCCAGCAGTCAACAGGGGATTCCTTCACCCCTCCACTTT	CASSQQGIPSPLHF
-	TRBD1	TRBV6-5	TRBJ2-3	TGTGCCAGCAGTTGGACAGGGAAGGGCGTCACAGATACGCAGTATTTT	CASSWTGKGVTDTQYF
-	-	TRBV7-3	TRBJ1-5	TGTGCCAGCAGCTTACCGGACTGTAGCAATCAGCCCCAGCATTTT	CASSLPDCSNQPQHF
-	-	TRBV9	TRBJ2-3	TGTGCCAGCAGCGTAGTCGCCGAGGTGGAACCGGAAGATACGCAGTATTTT	CASSVVAEVEPEDTQYF
-	TRBD1	TRBV13	TRBJ2-7	TGTGCCAGCAGGTTACAGGGGGCAAATTCCTACGAGCAGTACTTC	CASRLQGANSYEQYF
-	TRBD1	TRBV6-6	TRBJ2-3	TGTGCCAGCATCCCCGGGACAGGACCCACAGATACGCAGTATTTT	CASIPGTGPTDTQYF
-	TRBD2	TRBV7-3	TRBJ2-3	TGTGCCAGCAGCCCCCAAGCGGGGGTGTCCACAGATACGCAGTATTTT	CASSPQAGVSTDTQYF
-	-	TRBV29-1	TRBJ1-2	TGCAGCGTTGAAGAAGGGGGTGGCTACACCTTC	CSVEEGGGYTF
-	TRBD1	TRBV4-1	TRBJ2-1	TGCGCCAGCAGCCAAGTTATGGGACAGGGGGAACATGAGCAGTTCTTC	CASSQVMGQGEHEQFF
-	-	TRBV9	TRBJ2-2	TGTGCCAGCAGCCCAACGGGACTTGCCGGGGAGCTGTTTTTT	CASSPTGLAGELFF
-	TRBD1	TRBV4-1	TRBJ2-6	TGCGCCAGCAGCCAAACAGGGGCTGGGGCCAACGTCCTGACTTTC	CASSQTGAGANVLTF
-	-	TRBV19	TRBJ1-1	TGTGCCAGTAGCACTGACAGCCAGAACACTGAAGCTTTCTTT	CASSTDSQNTEAFF
-	TRBD1	TRBV4-1	TRBJ2-6	TGCGCCAGCAGCCAAGATGGACAGGGGTCTGGGGCCAACGTCCTGACTTTC	CASSQDGQGSGANVLTF
medium-sized	TRBD1	TRBV6-4	TRBJ1-2	TGTGCCAGCAGTGACTCAGGCACAGGGGGGTGGAATGGCTACACCTTC	CASSDSGTGGWNGYTF
-	-	TRBV20-1	TRBJ1-1	TGCAGTGTGGCAGGTCACACTGAAGCTTTCTTT	CSVAGHTEAFF
-	-	TRBV19	TRBJ1-2	TGTGCCAGTAGAACGGCCGGGAGGACTGACTATGGCTACACCTTC	CASRTAGRTDYGYTF
-	TRBD1	TRBV7-8	TRBJ2-7	TGTGCCAGCAGCCCGCGAAGGACAGGGGTTGATGAGCAGTACTTC	CASSPRRTGVDEQYF
-	TRBD2	TRBV5-1	TRBJ2-1	TGCGCCAGCAGCCAAAGGACTAGCGGGGGGGCCGAGTTCTTC	CASSQRTSGGAEFF
-	-	TRBV30	TRBJ2-3	TGTGCCTGGAGCCCCTCACTGGGCAGGGGAACGCAGTATTTT	CAWSPSLGRGTQYF
-	-	TRBV20-1	TRBJ1-1	TGCAGTGCCACGGACACTGAAGCTTTCTTT	CSATDTEAFF
-	-	TRBV18	TRBJ2-6	TGTGCCAGCTCACCACTAGGTGGTAGCAGCAGCTCTGGGGCCAACGTCCTGACTTTC	CASSPLGGSSSSGANVLTF
-	TRBD1	TRBV20-1	TRBJ1-2	TGCAGTGCTTCACAGGGGAATGGCTACACCTTC	CSASQGNGYTF
-	-	TRBV18	TRBJ1-2	TGTGCCAGCTCACCTACAGGGAATGTAGGCTACACCTTC	CASSPTGNVGYTF
-	-	TRBV25-1	TRBJ1-2	TGTGCCAGCAGTGTCGGTAATAACTATGGCTACACCTTC	CASSVGNNYGYTF
-	-	TRBV5-6	TRBJ1-3	TGTGCCAGCAGCTTGCGACGGAGCTCTGGAAACACCATATATTTT	CASSLRRSSGNTIYF
-	TRBD2	TRBV6-4	TRBJ2-3	TGTGCCAGCAGTGACTCGAGCGGGGGCACAGATACGCAGTATTTT	CASSDSSGGTDTQYF
-	-	TRBV19	TRBJ2-7	TGTGCCAGTAGTCGGGGCTCGGGGACTGTCTACGAGCAGTACTTC	CASSRGSGTVYEQYF
-	-	TRBV2	TRBJ2-5	TGTGCCAGCAGATGGACACAGAACCACCCAACCCAGTACTTC	CASRWTQNHPTQYF
-	-	TRBV5-1	TRBJ2-7	TGCGCCAGCAGCTTGGGGGGGCCACTTTCCTACGAGCAGTACTTC	CASSLGGPLSYEQYF
-	TRBD1	TRBV7-9	TRBJ1-2	TGTGCCAGCAGCTGGGACAGGGTCGGCTACACCTTC	CASSWDRVGYTF
-	-	TRBV5-1	TRBJ1-1	TGCGCCAGCAGCTTGGGTATACAGCTGAACACTGAAGCTTTCTTT	CASSLGIQLNTEAFF
-	-	TRBV27	TRBJ2-7	TGTGCCAGCAGTCCCCAACCAGGGGACTACGAGCAGTACTTC	CASSPQPGDYEQYF
-	-	TRBV7-2	TRBJ1-1	TGTGCCAGCAGCTCCTGGACAGCTTTGAACACTGAAGCTTTCTTT	CASSSWTALNTEAFF
-	-	TRBV19	TRBJ1-3	TGTGCCAGTAGTATGTCAACTTCTGGAAACACCATATATTTT	CASSMSTSGNTIYF
-	-	TRBV7-9	TRBJ1-5	TGTGCCAGCAGCGCGGGGGAGCAGCCCCAGCATTTT	CASSAGEQPQHF
-	TRBD1	TRBV9	TRBJ2-5	TGTGCCAGCAGCGTATTCCACACATCCGGGACAGGGATCTCGGAGACCCAGTACTTC	CASSVFHTSGTGISETQYF